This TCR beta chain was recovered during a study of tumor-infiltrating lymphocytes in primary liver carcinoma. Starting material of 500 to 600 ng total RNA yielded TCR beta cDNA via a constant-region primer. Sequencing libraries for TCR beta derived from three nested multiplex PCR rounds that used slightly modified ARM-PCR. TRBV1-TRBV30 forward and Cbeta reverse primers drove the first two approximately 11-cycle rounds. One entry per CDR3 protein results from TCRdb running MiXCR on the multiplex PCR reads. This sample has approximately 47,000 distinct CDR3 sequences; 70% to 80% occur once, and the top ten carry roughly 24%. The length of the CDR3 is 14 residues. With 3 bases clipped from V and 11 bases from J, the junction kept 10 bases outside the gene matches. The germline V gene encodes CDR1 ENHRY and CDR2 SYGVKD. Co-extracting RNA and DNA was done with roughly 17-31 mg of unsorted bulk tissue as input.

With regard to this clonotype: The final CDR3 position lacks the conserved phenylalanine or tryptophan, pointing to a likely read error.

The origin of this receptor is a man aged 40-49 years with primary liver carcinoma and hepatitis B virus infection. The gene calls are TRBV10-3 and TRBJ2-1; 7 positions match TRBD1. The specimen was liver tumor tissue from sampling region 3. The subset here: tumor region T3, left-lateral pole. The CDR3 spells CAISDDRVRNKQFL. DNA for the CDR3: TGTGCCATCAGTGATGACAGGGTAAGGAATAAGCAGTTCTTA.